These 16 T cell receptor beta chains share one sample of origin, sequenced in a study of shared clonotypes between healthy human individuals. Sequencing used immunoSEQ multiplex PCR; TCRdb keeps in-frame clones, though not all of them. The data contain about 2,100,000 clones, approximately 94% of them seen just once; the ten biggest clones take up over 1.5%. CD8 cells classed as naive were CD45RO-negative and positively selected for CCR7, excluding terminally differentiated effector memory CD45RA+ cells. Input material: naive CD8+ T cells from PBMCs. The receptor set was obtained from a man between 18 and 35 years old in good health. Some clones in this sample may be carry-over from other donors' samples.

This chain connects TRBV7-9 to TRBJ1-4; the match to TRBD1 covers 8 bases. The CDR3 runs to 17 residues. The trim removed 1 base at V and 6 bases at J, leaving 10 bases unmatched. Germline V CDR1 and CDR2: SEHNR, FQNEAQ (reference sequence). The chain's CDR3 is CASSLGVAGTGYEKLFF. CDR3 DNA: TGTGCCAGCAGCTTAGGGGTTGCCGGGACAGGATATGAAAAACTGTTTTTT.

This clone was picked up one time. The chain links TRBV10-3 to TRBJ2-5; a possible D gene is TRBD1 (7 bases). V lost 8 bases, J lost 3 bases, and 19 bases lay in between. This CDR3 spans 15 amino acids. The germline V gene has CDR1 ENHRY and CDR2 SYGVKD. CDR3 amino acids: CAIRPGGTLKETQYF. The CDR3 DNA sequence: TGTGCCATCCGCCCAGGGGGGACATTAAAAGAGACCCAGTACTTC.

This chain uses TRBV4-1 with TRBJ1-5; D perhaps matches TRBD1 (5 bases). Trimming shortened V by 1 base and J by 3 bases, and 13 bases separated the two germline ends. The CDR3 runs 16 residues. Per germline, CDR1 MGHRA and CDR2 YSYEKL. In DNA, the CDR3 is TGCGCCAGCAGCCAAGGGGCCCAGGGCCTCAATCAGCCCCAGCATTTT. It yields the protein CASSQGAQGLNQPQHF.

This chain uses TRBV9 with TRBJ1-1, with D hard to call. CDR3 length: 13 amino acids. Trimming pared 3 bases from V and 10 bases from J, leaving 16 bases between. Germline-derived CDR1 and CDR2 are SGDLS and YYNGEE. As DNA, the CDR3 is TGTGCCAGCAGCGCCCAGGCGGCGGGGAGAGCTTTCTTT. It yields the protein CASSAQAAGRAFF. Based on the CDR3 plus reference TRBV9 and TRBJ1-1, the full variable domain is DSGVTQTPKHLITATGQRVTLRCSPRSGDLSVYWYQQSLDQGLQFLIQYYNGEERAKGNILERFSAQQFPDLHSELNLSSLELGDSALYFCASSAQAAGRAFFGQGTRLTVV.

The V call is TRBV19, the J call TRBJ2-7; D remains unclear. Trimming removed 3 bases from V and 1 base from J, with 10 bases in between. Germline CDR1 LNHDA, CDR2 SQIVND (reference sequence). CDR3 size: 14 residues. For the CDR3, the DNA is TGTGCCAGTAGTATTCTGGGTCGATCCTACGAGCAGTACTTC. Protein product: CASSILGRSYEQYF.

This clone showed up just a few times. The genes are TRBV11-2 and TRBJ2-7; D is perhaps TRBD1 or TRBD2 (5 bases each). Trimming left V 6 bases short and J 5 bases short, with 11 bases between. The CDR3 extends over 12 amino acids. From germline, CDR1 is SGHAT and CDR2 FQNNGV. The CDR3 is CASRGDPHEQYF. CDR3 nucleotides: TGTGCCAGCAGAGGGGACCCCCACGAGCAGTACTTC.

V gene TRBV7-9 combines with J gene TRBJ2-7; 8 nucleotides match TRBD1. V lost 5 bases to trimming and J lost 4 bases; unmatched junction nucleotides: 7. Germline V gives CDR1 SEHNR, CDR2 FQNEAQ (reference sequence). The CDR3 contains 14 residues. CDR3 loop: CASSETGATYEQYF. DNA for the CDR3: TGTGCCAGCAGCGAGACAGGGGCCACTTACGAGCAGTACTTC.

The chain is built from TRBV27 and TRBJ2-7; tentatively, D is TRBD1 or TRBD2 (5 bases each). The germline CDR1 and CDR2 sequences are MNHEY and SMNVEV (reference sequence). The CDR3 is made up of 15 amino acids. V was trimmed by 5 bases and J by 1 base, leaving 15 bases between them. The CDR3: CASSPGTDNSYEQYF. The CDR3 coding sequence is TGTGCCAGCAGTCCCGGGACCGATAATTCCTACGAGCAGTACTTC.

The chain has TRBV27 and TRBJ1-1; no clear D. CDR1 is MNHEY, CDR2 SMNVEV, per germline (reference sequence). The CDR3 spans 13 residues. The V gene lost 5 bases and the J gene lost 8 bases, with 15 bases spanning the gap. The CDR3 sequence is CASSHDRTGEAFF. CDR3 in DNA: TGTGCCAGCAGTCACGACCGGACGGGGGAAGCTTTCTTT.

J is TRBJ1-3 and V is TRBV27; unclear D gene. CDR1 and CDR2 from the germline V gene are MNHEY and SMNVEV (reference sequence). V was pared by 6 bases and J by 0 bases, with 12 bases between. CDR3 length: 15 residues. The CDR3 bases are TGTGCCAGCAGCGTAGACGCAGGCTCTGGAAACACCATATATTTT. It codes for CASSVDAGSGNTIYF.

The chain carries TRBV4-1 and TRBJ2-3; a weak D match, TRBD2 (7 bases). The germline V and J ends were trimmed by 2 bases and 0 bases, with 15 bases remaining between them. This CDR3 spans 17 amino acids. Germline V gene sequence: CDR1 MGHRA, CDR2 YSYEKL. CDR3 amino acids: CASSQNGRGPSTDTQYF. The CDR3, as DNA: TGCGCCAGCAGCCAAAATGGGCGGGGGCCTAGCACAGATACGCAGTATTTT.

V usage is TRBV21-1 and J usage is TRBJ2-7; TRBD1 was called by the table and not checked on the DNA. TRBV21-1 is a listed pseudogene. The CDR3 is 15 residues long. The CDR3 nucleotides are TGTGCCAGCAGCAAAGGGACAGGGGACTCCTACGAGCAGTACTTC. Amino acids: CASSKGTGDSYEQYF.

In nucleotides, the CDR3 is TGTGCCAGCAGCGTTCACCGGGACAGGGGGGCTAATGAAAAACTGTTTTTT. Encoded protein: CASSVHRDRGANEKLFF. The chain is built from TRBV9 and TRBJ1-4; 11 bases align to TRBD1. V shed 2 bases, J shed 3 bases, and the junction held 6 bases outside the gene matches. Germline V lookup: CDR1 SGDLS, CDR2 YYNGEE. There are 17 residues in the CDR3.

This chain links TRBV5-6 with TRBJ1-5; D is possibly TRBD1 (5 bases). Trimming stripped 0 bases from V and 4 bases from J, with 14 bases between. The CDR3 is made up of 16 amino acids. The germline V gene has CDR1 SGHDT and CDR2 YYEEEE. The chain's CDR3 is CASSLAGGEINQPQHF. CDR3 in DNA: TGTGCCAGCAGCTTGGCCGGGGGGGAGATTAATCAGCCCCAGCATTTT. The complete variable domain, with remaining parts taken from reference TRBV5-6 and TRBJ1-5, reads DAGVTQSPTHLIKTRGQQVTLRCSPKSGHDTVSWYQQALGQGPQFIFQYYEEEERQRGNFPDRFSGHQFPNYSSELNVNALLLGDSALYLCASSLAGGEINQPQHFGDGTRLSIL.

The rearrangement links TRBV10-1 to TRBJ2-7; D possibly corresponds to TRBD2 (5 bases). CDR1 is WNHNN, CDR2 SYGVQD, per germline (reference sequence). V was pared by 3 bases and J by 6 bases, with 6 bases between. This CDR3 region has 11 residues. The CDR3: CASSDGSEQYF. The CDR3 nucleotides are TGCGCCAGCAGTGATGGGAGCGAGCAGTACTTC.

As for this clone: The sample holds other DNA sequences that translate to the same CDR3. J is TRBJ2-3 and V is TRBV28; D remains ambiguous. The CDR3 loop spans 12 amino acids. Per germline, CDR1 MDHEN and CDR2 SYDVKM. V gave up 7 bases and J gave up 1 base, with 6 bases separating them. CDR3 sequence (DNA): TGTGCCAGCACGGAGCGCACAGATACGCAGTATTTT. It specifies CASTERTDTQYF. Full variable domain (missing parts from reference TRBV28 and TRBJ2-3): DVKVTQSSRYLVKRTGEKVFLECVQDMDHENMFWYRQDPGLGLRLIYFSYDVKMKEKGDIPEGYSVSREKKERFSLILESASTNQTSMYLCASTERTDTQYFGPGTRLTVL.